This T cell receptor beta chain stems from a study of CD8 T cells in ankylosing spondylitis. Broader study findings: Within ankylosing spondylitis blood, a TCR beta motif made up of several highly homologous variants appeared to be characteristic. Researchers reportedly found disease-linked clones significantly enriched in matched ankylosing spondylitis synovial fluid.

This clonotype has a count of ten or more. Its antigen is still unknown. TCRdb re-called the 5' RACE reads with MiXCR, one entry per CDR3 protein. The sample has under 250,000 distinct CDR3 sequences, just under 7.5% seen once. Sequenced: blood, either unsorted or a sorted T cell fraction (not recorded which). The receptor was isolated from a male donor with ankylosing spondylitis.

The CDR3 loop reads CSVEFTYNEQFF. CDR3 bases: TGCAGCGTTGAATTCACTTATAATGAGCAGTTCTTC. The rearrangement joins TRBV29-1 to TRBJ2-1; D call uncertain. Trimming removed 2 bases from V and 7 bases from J, with 9 bases in between. Germline V gene data show CDR1 as SQVTM and CDR2 as ANQGSEA. The CDR3 has 12 amino acids.